This T cell receptor (beta chain) was observed in a study of blood T cell repertoires in COVID-19. Libraries were prepared by immunoSEQ multiplex PCR; TCRdb keeps only in-frame clonotypes and omits some of them. The sample yields approximately 44,000 clones, roughly three quarters seen once. The TCR sequence derives from a woman older than 75 with acute or convalescent COVID-19. Sequencing was carried out using peripheral blood.

CDR3 amino acids: CASSDQGGPNYGYTF. In DNA form, the CDR3 reads TGCGCCAGCAGTGACCAAGGGGGCCCGAACTATGGCTACACCTTC. This sequence joins TRBV23-1 and TRBJ1-2, with 7 positions matching TRBD1. TRBV23-1 belongs to the ORF category, with a function that is uncertain. The CDR3 is 15 residues long. With 5 bases clipped from V and 2 bases from J, the junction kept 8 bases outside the gene matches.